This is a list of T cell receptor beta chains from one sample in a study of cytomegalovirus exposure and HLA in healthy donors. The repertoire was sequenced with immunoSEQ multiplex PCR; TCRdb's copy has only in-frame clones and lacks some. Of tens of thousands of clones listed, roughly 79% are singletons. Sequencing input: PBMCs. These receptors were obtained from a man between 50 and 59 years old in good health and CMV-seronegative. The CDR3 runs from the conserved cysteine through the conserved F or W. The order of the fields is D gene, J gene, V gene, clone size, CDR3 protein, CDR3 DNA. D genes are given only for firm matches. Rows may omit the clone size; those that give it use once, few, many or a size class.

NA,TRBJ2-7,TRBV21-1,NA,CASSAPGQSYEQYF,TGTGCCAGCAGCGCACCGGGACAGTCCTACGAGCAGTACTTC
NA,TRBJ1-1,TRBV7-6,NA,CASSLGSGTKNTEAFF,TGTGCCAGCAGCTTAGGCTCTGGGACAAAGAACACTGAAGCTTTCTTT
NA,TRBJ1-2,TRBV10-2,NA,CASIPGLTSGYTF,TGCGCCAGCATCCCGGGATTAACCAGTGGCTACACCTTC
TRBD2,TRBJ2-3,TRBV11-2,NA,CASSLGPLAVDTQYF,TGTGCCAGCAGCTTAGGACCCCTAGCGGTCGATACGCAGTATTTT
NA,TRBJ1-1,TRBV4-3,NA,CASSPGHMNTEAFF,TGCGCCAGCAGCCCGGGACACATGAACACTGAAGCTTTCTTT
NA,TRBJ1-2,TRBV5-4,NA,CASSPAANYGYTF,TGTGCCAGCAGCCCCGCGGCTAACTATGGCTACACCTTC
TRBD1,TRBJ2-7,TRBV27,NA,CASAPSTGDTIYEQYF,TGTGCCAGCGCTCCTTCTACAGGGGATACTATCTACGAGCAGTACTTC
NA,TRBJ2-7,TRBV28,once,CASGEIVQYF,TGTGCCAGCGGGGAGATCGTGCAGTACTTC
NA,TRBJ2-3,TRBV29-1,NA,CSVEGDTDTQYF,TGCAGCGTTGAGGGAGACACAGATACGCAGTATTTT
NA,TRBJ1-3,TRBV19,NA,CASTPWGESGNTIYF,TGTGCCAGTACCCCGTGGGGGGAATCGGGAAACACCATATATTTT
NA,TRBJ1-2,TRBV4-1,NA,CASSQGSAALDGYTF,TGCGCCAGCAGCCAAGGATCCGCGGCCCTGGATGGCTACACCTTC
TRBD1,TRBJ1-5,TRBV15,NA,CATSREQGPNQPQHF,TGTGCCACCAGCAGAGAACAGGGGCCCAATCAGCCCCAGCATTTT
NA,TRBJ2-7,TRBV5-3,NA,CARSSYTQYEQYF,TGTGCCAGAAGCTCCTATACACAGTACGAGCAGTACTTC
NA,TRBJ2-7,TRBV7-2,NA,CASSLQQGPTKQYF,TGTGCCAGCAGCTTACAACAGGGACCCACGAAGCAGTACTTC
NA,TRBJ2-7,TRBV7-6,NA,CASSSGEGAYEQYF,TGTGCCAGCAGCTCAGGGGAAGGGGCCTACGAGCAGTACTTC
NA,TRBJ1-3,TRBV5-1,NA,CASSSSTRRTSGNTIYF,TGCGCCAGCAGCTCTTCAACCCGACGGACTTCTGGAAACACCATATATTTT
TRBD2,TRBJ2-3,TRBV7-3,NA,CASSPRDYTDTQYF,TGTGCCAGCAGCCCCCGGGACTATACAGATACGCAGTATTTT
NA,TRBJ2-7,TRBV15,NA,CATSRGEGHEQYF,TGTGCCACCAGCAGAGGTGAGGGCCACGAGCAGTACTTC